The sequence of this TCR beta chain was determined in a study of CD8 T cells in Susac syndrome. TCR beta sequencing covered blood CD8+ and CD4+ T cells. An amount of RNA that ranged from roughly 0.45 to 1 ug was reverse transcribed with random hexamers. The immunoSEQ assay covered 54 Vbeta and 13 Jbeta segments for CDR3. From the immunoSEQ multiplex PCR reads, TCRdb called clonotypes with MiXCR, one entry per CDR3 protein. The table includes around 230,000 distinct CDR3 sequences, about 95% detected once. This CDR3 comprises 13 residues. Germline CDR1 and CDR2: DFQATT and SNEGSKA (reference sequence). Trimming removed 2 bases from V and 7 bases from J; junction bases left unmatched: 7.

This TCR derives from a human donor with multiple sclerosis. Sequenced sample: CD4+ T cells from PBMCs. V is TRBV20-1 and J is TRBJ2-7, with TRBD2 matching over 8 bases. The CDR3 sequence: CSARKVSGTEQYF. CDR3 DNA: TGCAGTGCTAGAAAGGTTAGCGGGACTGAGCAGTACTTC.